This passage covers 14 T cell receptor beta chains from one sample sequenced in a study of graft-versus-host responses after intestinal transplantation. Assay: immunoSEQ multiplex PCR; the TCRdb copy retains only in-frame clones and omits some. The table shows about 91,000 clones, with approximately 90% occurring only once. These receptors' targets are unknown. The sequenced sample was unstimulated CD4+ T cells sorted from spleen or lymph node cells, obtained before transplant. These receptors came from a human donor who was the organ donor for an intestinal transplant.

CDR3 region: CATSRSIAGGRTGELFF. In DNA form, the CDR3 reads TGTGCCACCAGCAGAAGTATCGCGGGGGGGAGGACCGGGGAGCTGTTTTTT. The chain couples TRBV15 to TRBJ2-2, with 9 bases lining up with TRBD2. This CDR3 has 17 residues. Losses at the gene ends were 2 bases for V and 5 bases for J; bases not matched to a gene: 9. CDR1 is LNHNV and CDR2 is YYDKDF in the germline V gene (reference sequence).

The rearrangement links TRBV28 to TRBJ2-5; 12 nucleotides line up with TRBD2. Germline values: CDR1 MDHEN, CDR2 SYDVKM. V shed 1 base, J shed 5 bases, and the junction held 5 bases outside the gene matches. This CDR3 contains 16 residues. The CDR3 DNA reads as TGTGCCAGCAGTTTATCGGGACTAGCGGGCCTGGAGACCCAGTACTTC. Amino acids: CASSLSGLAGLETQYF.

J is TRBJ2-2 and V is TRBV7-2; 8 bases map to TRBD2. V was clipped by 6 bases and J by 4 bases; unmatched bases: 10. CDR1 is SGHTA and CDR2 is FQGNSA in the germline V gene. The CDR3 runs 16 residues. CDR3: CASRPNRGGRTGELFF. DNA for the CDR3: TGTGCCAGCAGGCCTAATCGGGGGGGCCGCACCGGGGAGCTGTTTTTT.

The chain employs TRBV5-1 and TRBJ2-7; a weak D match, TRBD2 (5 bases). CDR1 is SGHRS and CDR2 is YFSETQ in the germline V gene. V gave up 5 bases and J gave up 2 bases, with 8 bases separating them. CDR3 length: 12 residues. The chain's CDR3 is CASSPGTYEQYF. CDR3 nucleotides: TGCGCCAGCAGTCCGGGAACCTACGAGCAGTACTTC.

The chain carries TRBV9 and TRBJ2-7, with 7 bases aligning to TRBD2. This CDR3 comprises 14 residues. V dropped 3 bases and J dropped 2; count of bases not matched to a gene: 5. The germline V gene encodes CDR1 SGDLS and CDR2 YYNGEE. CDR3 amino acids: CASSGRDYPYEQYF. As DNA, the CDR3 is TGTGCCAGCAGCGGCCGGGACTATCCCTACGAGCAGTACTTC. The full variable domain, its missing parts supplied by reference TRBV9 and TRBJ2-7, is DSGVTQTPKHLITATGQRVTLRCSPRSGDLSVYWYQQSLDQGLQFLIQYYNGEERAKGNILERFSAQQFPDLHSELNLSSLELGDSALYFCASSGRDYPYEQYFGPGTRLTVT.

The V and J genes are TRBV27 and TRBJ2-3, with 10 bases fitting TRBD2. Germline V gene lookup returns CDR1 MNHEY and CDR2 SMNVEV (reference sequence). The CDR3 sequence is 15 residues long. With 2 bases clipped from V and 3 bases from J, the junction kept 2 bases outside the gene matches. Here the CDR3 DNA reads TGTGCCAGCAGTTTAAGCGGGGGGGTGACAGATACGCAGTATTTT. Translation gives CASSLSGGVTDTQYF.

The CDR3: CASGDRERGETQYF. CDR3 coding DNA: TGTGCCAGCGGGGACAGGGAAAGGGGAGAGACCCAGTACTTC. The V gene is TRBV27, the J gene TRBJ2-5, with 9 bases fitting TRBD1. The CDR3 is 14 amino acids. CDR1 is MNHEY, CDR2 SMNVEV, per germline (reference sequence). Losses at the gene ends were 8 bases for V and 4 bases for J; bases not matched to a gene: 8.

V usage is TRBV19 and J usage is TRBJ1-4; 9 nucleotides line up with TRBD1. CDR3 length: 15 amino acids. Germline CDR1 and CDR2: LNHDA and SQIVND (reference sequence). V lost 6 bases, J lost 8 bases, and 10 bases stayed unmatched. The CDR3 loop is CASSPQGALKEKLFF. In DNA, the CDR3 is TGTGCCAGTAGCCCACAGGGGGCGCTGAAAGAAAAACTGTTTTTT.

This chain links TRBV13 with TRBJ1-4, with TRBD1 matching 10 bases. The CDR3 is made up of 14 amino acids. Germline V gene lookup returns CDR1 PRHDT and CDR2 FYEKMQ (reference sequence). The J segment lost 9 bases and the V segment lost 2 bases, leaving 3 bases of the junction unmatched. The CDR3 DNA reads as TGTGCCAGCAGCTTAAGGGGACAGGGGAAAAAACTGTTTTTT. It encodes CASSLRGQGKKLFF.

Here the CDR3 DNA reads TGTGCCAGCAGCGTAGCCCTGACAGATACGCAGTATTTT. This gives the protein CASSVALTDTQYF. The gene calls are TRBV9 and TRBJ2-3; D is undetermined. The CDR3 contains 13 residues. Germline V CDR1 and CDR2: SGDLS, YYNGEE. The germline V and J ends were trimmed by 0 bases and 3 bases, with 5 bases remaining between them.

The V call is TRBV28, the J call TRBJ2-1; 7 bases align to TRBD2. The CDR3 runs 15 residues. With V trimmed by 3 bases and J by 5 bases, 7 bases remained unmatched. Germline-derived CDR1 and CDR2 are MDHEN and SYDVKM. The CDR3, as DNA: TGTGCCAGCAGTTTTGGAGTAGCGGGTAACAATGAGCAGTTCTTC. It encodes CASSFGVAGNNEQFF.

This rearrangement joins TRBV11-2 to TRBJ1-5; 7 bases are shared with TRBD1. Germline V gives CDR1 SGHAT, CDR2 FQNNGV. The CDR3 totals 14 residues. Trimming at V came to 3 bases and at J to 4 bases, leaving 3 bases not matched to a gene. The CDR3 region has the DNA TGTGCCAGCAGCTTGACAGGGCGAAATCAGCCCCAGCATTTT. It specifies CASSLTGRNQPQHF.

This clone has only a few counts. The CDR3: CASRRDSTYGYTF. CDR3 DNA sequence: TGTGCCAGCAGACGGGACTCAACTTATGGCTACACCTTC. The chain combines TRBV6-4 with TRBJ1-2, with D possibly being TRBD1 (5 bases). Germline V gene lookup returns CDR1 MRHNA and CDR2 SNTAGT. V lost 6 bases and J 5 bases, leaving 13 bases between the germline ends. The CDR3 is 13 residues long.

V and J are TRBV7-9 and TRBJ2-6; 7 bases are shared with TRBD1. The junction had 13 bases not matched to a gene; V was cut back by 3 bases and J by 2 bases. There are 19 residues in the CDR3. Germline V CDR1 and CDR2: SEHNR, FQNEAQ (reference sequence). This chain's CDR3 is CASSFGDYRGVAGANVLTF. The CDR3 bases are TGTGCCAGCAGCTTTGGGGATTACAGGGGAGTAGCTGGGGCCAACGTCCTGACTTTC. Variable domain in full (rest from reference TRBV7-9 and TRBJ2-6): DTGVSQNPRHKITKRGQNVTFRCDPISEHNRLYWYRQTLGQGPEFLTYFQNEAQLEKSRLLSDRFSAERPKGSFSTLEIQRTEQGDSAMYLCASSFGDYRGVAGANVLTFGAGSRLTVL.